This T cell receptor (beta chain) emerged from a study of cytomegalovirus exposure and HLA in healthy donors. The study, taken as a whole, reports: Researchers counted approximately 160 TCR beta chains as cytomegalovirus-associated.

Trimming removed 2 bases from V and 3 bases from J; junction bases left unmatched: 5. CDR3 length: 16 residues. Germline V lookup: CDR1 MNHEY, CDR2 SVGAGI. Details on this clone: What it recognizes is unknown.

Among the donors, all were healthy bone marrow donors. Primers included in the PCR were 60 Vbeta and 13 Jbeta primers. Profiled with immunoSEQ multiplex PCR; TCRdb holds only in-frame clones, not every one. The sample lists tens of thousands of clones; about 79% were seen once. The sequence came from a male donor in good health and CMV-seropositive. This sequence joins TRBV6-5 and TRBJ2-1, with 9 nucleotides matching TRBD2. Sequences were obtained from PBMCs. The CDR3: CASSYARGRGYNEQFF. The CDR3 coding sequence is TGTGCCAGCAGTTACGCCCGCGGGAGGGGCTACAATGAGCAGTTCTTC.